This note documents a single T cell receptor beta chain sequence. These data belong to a study of blood T cell repertoires in COVID-19. For the study at large: Both acute and convalescent COVID-19 samples were obtained from the United States, Italy and Spain. The cDNA or gDNA used as material had been derived from T cells, B-cell-depleted T cells, or PBMCs.

Germline assignment: CDR1 MRHNA and CDR2 SNTAGT. There are 13 residues in the CDR3. V was clipped by 6 bases and J by 5 bases, with 13 bases between them. Authors' methods: Estimation of nucleated cell counts was performed using reference gene primer amplification. Clones were sequenced by immunoSEQ multiplex PCR, and TCRdb holds only the in-frame ones, with some missing. V and J calls plus clone size are reproduced from that table; the DNA served to infer D and trimming. The table shows roughly 100,000 clones, with 75% to 95% occurring only once. The sample comprised peripheral blood. This receptor was identified in a man aged 18 to 29 with acute or convalescent COVID-19. The chain couples TRBV6-4 to TRBJ1-1; no clear D. The CDR3 loop reads CASSLQAGTEAFF. In DNA form, the CDR3 reads TGTGCCAGCAGCCTTCAGGCGGGGACTGAAGCTTTCTTT.